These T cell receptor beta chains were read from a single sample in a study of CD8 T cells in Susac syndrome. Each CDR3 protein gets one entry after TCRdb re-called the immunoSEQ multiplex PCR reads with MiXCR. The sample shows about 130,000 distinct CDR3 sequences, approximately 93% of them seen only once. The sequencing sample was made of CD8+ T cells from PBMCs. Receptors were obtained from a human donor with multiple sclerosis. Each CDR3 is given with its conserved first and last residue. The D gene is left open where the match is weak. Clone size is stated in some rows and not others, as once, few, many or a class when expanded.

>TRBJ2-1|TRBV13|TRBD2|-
CASSARTSGRLRNEQFF
TGTGCCAGCAGCGCCCGGACTAGCGGGAGGCTTAGGAATGAGCAGTTCTTC
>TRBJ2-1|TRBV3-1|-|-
CASSPLRHNEQFF
TGTGCCAGCAGCCCCCTTAGACACAATGAGCAGTTCTTC
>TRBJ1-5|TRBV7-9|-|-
CASSSPGSNNQPQHF
TGTGCCAGCAGCTCCCCCGGTAGTAACAATCAGCCCCAGCATTTT
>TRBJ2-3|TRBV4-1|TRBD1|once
CASSRLLPGTGGEDTQYF
TGCGCCAGCAGCCGATTATTACCCGGGACAGGGGGCGAGGATACGCAGTATTTT
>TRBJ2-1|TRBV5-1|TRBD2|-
CASSLHGTSGGGEQFF
TGCGCCAGCAGCCTTCACGGGACTAGCGGGGGGGGTGAGCAGTTCTTC
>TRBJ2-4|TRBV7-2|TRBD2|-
CASPSWGLAGGPNKNIQYF
TGTGCCAGCCCCTCCTGGGGGCTAGCGGGAGGGCCCAACAAAAACATTCAGTACTTC
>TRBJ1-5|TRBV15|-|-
CATRPRNGYEGNQPQHF
TGTGCCACCAGACCAAGGAATGGATACGAGGGCAATCAGCCCCAGCATTTT
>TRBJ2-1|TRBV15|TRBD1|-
CATSRSWTGGNEQFF
TGTGCCACCAGCAGATCTTGGACAGGGGGGAATGAGCAGTTCTTC
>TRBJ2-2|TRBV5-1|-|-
CASRPGAGELFF
TGCGCCAGCAGGCCCGGGGCCGGGGAGCTGTTTTTT
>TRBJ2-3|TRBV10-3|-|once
CAISETQPGTDTQYF
TGTGCCATCAGTGAAACCCAACCTGGGACAGATACGCAGTATTTT
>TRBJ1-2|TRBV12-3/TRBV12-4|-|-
CASSIGGPNYGYTF
TGTGCCAGCAGTATCGGGGGACCGAACTATGGCTACACCTTC
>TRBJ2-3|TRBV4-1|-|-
CASSQDPLGPDTQYF
TGCGCCAGCAGCCAGGACCCTCTCGGGCCAGATACGCAGTATTTT
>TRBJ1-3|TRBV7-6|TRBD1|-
CASSNRQGPTGNTIYF
TGTGCCAGCAGCAACCGACAGGGGCCCACTGGAAACACCATATATTTT
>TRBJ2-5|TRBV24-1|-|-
CATSDRSVQETQYF
TGTGCCACCAGTGATCGGTCAGTTCAAGAGACCCAGTACTTC
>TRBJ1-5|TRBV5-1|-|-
CASSFSGGGNQPQHF
TGCGCCAGCAGCTTTTCCGGAGGGGGCAATCAGCCCCAGCATTTT
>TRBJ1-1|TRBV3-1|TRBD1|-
CASGTGGNTEAFF
TGTGCCAGCGGGACAGGGGGAAACACTGAAGCTTTCTTT